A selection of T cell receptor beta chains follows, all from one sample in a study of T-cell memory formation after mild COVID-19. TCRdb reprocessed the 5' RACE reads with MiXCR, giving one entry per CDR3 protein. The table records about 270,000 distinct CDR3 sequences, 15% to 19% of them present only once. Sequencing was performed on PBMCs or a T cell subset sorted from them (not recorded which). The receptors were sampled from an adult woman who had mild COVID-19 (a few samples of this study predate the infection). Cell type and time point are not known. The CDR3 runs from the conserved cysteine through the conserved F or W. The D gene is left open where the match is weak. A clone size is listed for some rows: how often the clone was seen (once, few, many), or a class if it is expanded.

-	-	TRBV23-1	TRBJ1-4	TGCGCCAGCGATCGGCAGCAGTCAATCCCCGACAGAAAAAATGAAAAACTGTTTTTT	CASDRQQSIPDRKNEKLFF
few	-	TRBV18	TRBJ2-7	TGTGCCAGCTCACCAGAAGCAGGGCTAGCCTACGAGCAGTACTTC	CASSPEAGLAYEQYF
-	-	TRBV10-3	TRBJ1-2	TGTGCCATCAGTGTAGCCGTGGAATATGGCTACACCTTC	CAISVAVEYGYTF
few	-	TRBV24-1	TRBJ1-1	TGTGCCACCAGTGTGGGGGGCATGAACACTGAAGCTTTCTTT	CATSVGGMNTEAFF
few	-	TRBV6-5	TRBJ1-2	TGTGCCAGCAGTTACGGGGGGCCCTATGGCTACACCTTC	CASSYGGPYGYTF
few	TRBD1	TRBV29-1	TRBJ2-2	TGCAGCGCGGGACAGGGGGCGTCGAACACCGGGGAGCTGTTTTTT	CSAGQGASNTGELFF
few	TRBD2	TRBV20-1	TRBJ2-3	TGCAGTGCTAGAGGGACTAGCGGGTCCGAGGGTACGCAGTATTTT	CSARGTSGSEGTQYF
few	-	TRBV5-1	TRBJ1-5	TGCGCCAGCAGCCCCGGGACACGGAGCAATCAGCCCCAGCATTTT	CASSPGTRSNQPQHF
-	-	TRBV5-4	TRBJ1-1	TGTGCCAGCAGCTTCGGCGATCGGGGGGGAAACACTGAAGCTTTCTTT	CASSFGDRGGNTEAFF
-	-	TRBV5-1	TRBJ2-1	TGCGCCAGCAGCTTGGTAACACCCGGTGAGCAGTTCTTC	CASSLVTPGEQFF
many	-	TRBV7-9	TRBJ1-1	TGTGCCAGCAGCTGGGGAGAGAACACTGAAGCTTTCTTT	CASSWGENTEAFF
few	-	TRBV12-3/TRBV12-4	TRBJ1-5	TGTGCCAGCAGTTTAGCGGGGCAGAACCAGCCCCAGCATTTT	CASSLAGQNQPQHF
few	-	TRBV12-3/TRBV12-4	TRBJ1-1	TGTGCCAGCAGTTTAAGGGTCGGAGGTTATAACACTGAAGCTTTCTTT	CASSLRVGGYNTEAFF
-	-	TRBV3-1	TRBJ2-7	TGTGCCAGCAGCCAAGTCTCGTCGACGGGGCAGTACTTC	CASSQVSSTGQYF
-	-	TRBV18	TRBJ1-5	TGTGCCAGCTCACAGGCTTTCCGCAATCAGCCCCAGCATTTT	CASSQAFRNQPQHF
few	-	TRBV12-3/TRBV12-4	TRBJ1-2	TGTGCCAGCAGTTTAACCATTGCCGGCGGCTACACCTTC	CASSLTIAGGYTF
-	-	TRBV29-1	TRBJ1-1	TGCAGCCTTAAGGCGGGACGCGGGAACACTGAAGCTTTCTTT	CSLKAGRGNTEAFF
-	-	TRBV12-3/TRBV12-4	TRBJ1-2	TGTGCCAGCAGTGATGACAGCTATGGCTACACCTTC	CASSDDSYGYTF
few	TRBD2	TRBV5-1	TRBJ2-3	TGCGCCAGCAGCTCGTTGGGTAGGACTAGCGGCCCAGATACGCAGTATTTT	CASSSLGRTSGPDTQYF
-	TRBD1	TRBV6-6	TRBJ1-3	TGTGCCAGCAGTGGACAGGGGGAAAACACCATATATTTT	CASSGQGENTIYF
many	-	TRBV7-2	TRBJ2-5	TGTGCCAGCAGCCCCCCCAGCCAAGAGACCCAGTACTTC	CASSPPSQETQYF
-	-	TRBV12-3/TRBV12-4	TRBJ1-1	TGTGCCAGCAGTCGTTTGGGTTGGCTCCTCTTT	CASSRLGWLLF
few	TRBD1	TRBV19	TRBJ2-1	TGTGCCAGTAGTATAGTTCACAGGGGGAAGAGGTACAATGAGCAGTTCTTC	CASSIVHRGKRYNEQFF
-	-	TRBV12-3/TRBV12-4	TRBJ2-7	TGTGCCAGCAGTTCAGCATGGGAATTACAGGGTGGCGAGCAGTACTTC	CASSSAWELQGGEQYF
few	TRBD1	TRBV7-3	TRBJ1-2	TGTGCCAGCAGCTTACCAGGGGGCAATGGCTACACCTTC	CASSLPGGNGYTF
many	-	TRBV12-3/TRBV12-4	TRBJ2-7	TGTGCCAGCAGTTTGGGGGCGGGACCCTACGAGCAGTACTTC	CASSLGAGPYEQYF
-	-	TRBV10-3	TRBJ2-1	TGTGCCATCAGTGAGCGGGATTTGCAGTTCTTC	CAISERDLQFF
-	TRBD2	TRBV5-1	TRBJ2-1	TGCGCCAGCAGGCCCGTAGCGGGAGGCTCCTACAATGAGCAGTTCTTC	CASRPVAGGSYNEQFF
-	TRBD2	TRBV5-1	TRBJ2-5	TGCGCCAGCAGCCCGGGTGTTGTAGCGGGGGCCCAAGAGACCCAGTACTTC	CASSPGVVAGAQETQYF
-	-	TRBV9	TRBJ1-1	TGTGCCAGCAGCGTAGATAACGGGGGGAGTCGGGCTTTCTTT	CASSVDNGGSRAFF
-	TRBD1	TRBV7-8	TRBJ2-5	TGTGCCAGCAGCCGTGGTCCCGGGACAGGGGTCCAAGAGACCCAGTACTTC	CASSRGPGTGVQETQYF
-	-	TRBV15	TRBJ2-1	TGTGCCACCAGCAGAGGCGCCGGACCACTGAGCTCCTACAATGAGCAGTTCTTC	CATSRGAGPLSSYNEQFF
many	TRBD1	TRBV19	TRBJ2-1	TGTGCCAGTAGTAAAACAGGGGTTGATGAGCAGTTCTTC	CASSKTGVDEQFF
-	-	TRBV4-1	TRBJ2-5	TGCGCCAGCAGCCAATCCACAGGGCTAGGGATGGAGACCCAGTACTTC	CASSQSTGLGMETQYF
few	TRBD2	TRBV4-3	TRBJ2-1	TGCGCCAGCAGCCAACGCCTTCTAGCGGGTTCGCGGACCGGGGGCAATGAGCAGTTCTTC	CASSQRLLAGSRTGGNEQFF